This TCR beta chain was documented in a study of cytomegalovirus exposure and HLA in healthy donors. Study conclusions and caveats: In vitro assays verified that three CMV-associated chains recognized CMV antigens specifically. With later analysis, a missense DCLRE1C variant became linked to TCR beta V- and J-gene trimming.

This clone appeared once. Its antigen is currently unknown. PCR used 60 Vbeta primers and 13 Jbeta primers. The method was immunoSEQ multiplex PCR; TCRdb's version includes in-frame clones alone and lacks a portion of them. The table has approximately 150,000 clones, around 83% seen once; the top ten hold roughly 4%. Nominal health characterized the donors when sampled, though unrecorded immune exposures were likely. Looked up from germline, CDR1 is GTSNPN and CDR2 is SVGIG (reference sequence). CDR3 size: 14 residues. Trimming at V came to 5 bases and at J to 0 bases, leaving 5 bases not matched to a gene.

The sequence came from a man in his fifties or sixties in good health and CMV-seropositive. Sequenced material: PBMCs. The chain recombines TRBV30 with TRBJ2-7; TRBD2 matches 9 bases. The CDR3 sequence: CAWSKRGVSYEQYF. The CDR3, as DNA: TGTGCCTGGTCAAAGCGGGGGGTCTCCTACGAGCAGTACTTC.